One sample yielded the 30 T cell receptor beta chains listed below, sequenced in a study of blood T cell repertoires in COVID-19. Clones were sequenced by immunoSEQ multiplex PCR, and TCRdb holds only the in-frame ones, with some missing. The sample carries about 64,000 clones, about 75% recorded once. Sample: PBMCs or T cells enriched from blood (not recorded which). These receptors were taken from a woman in her fifties or sixties who had been exposed to COVID-19.

With respect to this clone: Other DNA sequences of this sample code for an identical CDR3. The chain combines TRBV3-1 (or the pseudogene TRBV3-2) with TRBJ1-3, with 8 positions matching TRBD1. Per the germline V gene, CDR1 is LGHDT and CDR2 is YNNKEL (reference sequence). V shed 4 bases and J 4 bases; nucleotides not matched to a gene: 3. The CDR3 has 14 amino acids. The CDR3 nucleotides are TGTGCCAGCAGCCCGAGACAGGGGGGAAACACCATATATTTT. It encodes CASSPRQGGNTIYF.

This clone was recorded only once. This chain links TRBV6-1 with TRBJ1-5, with TRBD1 matching 7 bases. In germline, CDR1 is MNHNS, CDR2 SASEGT. This CDR3 spans 14 amino acids. V lost 7 bases and J lost 5; bases outside the gene matches: 8. As DNA, the CDR3 is TGTGCCAGCAAAGACAGGGTAGGGGATCAGCCCCAGCATTTT. Its translation is CASKDRVGDQPQHF.

This chain uses TRBV28 with TRBJ2-7; D is uncertain. CDR1 is MDHEN and CDR2 is SYDVKM in the germline V gene. The ends were cut back, 8 bases at V and 0 bases at J, with 14 bases in the middle. This CDR3 comprises 14 residues. DNA for the CDR3: TGTGCCAGCGCTAGGTTTGCTGGCTCCTACGAGCAGTACTTC. Protein product: CASARFAGSYEQYF. Complete variable domain (other parts from reference TRBV28 and TRBJ2-7): DVKVTQSSRYLVKRTGEKVFLECVQDMDHENMFWYRQDPGLGLRLIYFSYDVKMKEKGDIPEGYSVSREKKERFSLILESASTNQTSMYLCASARFAGSYEQYFGPGTRLTVT.

This chain uses TRBV5-5 with TRBJ2-2; 9 bases fit TRBD2. The CDR3 is made up of 15 amino acids. Per the germline V gene, CDR1 is SGHKS and CDR2 is YYEKEE (reference sequence). V was clipped by 2 bases and J by 4 bases; unmatched bases: 3. The CDR3 coding sequence is TGTGCCAGCAGCTTCGGGACTAGCAGCACCGGGGAGCTGTTTTTT. This translates into CASSFGTSSTGELFF.

V usage is TRBV28 and J usage is TRBJ2-5; 11 bases fit TRBD2. V lost 5 bases to trimming and J lost 1 base; unmatched junction nucleotides: 3. CDR1 is MDHEN, CDR2 SYDVKM, per germline. The CDR3 has 15 residues. This CDR3 is CASSLAGGAQETQYF. The CDR3 DNA reads as TGTGCCAGCAGTCTAGCGGGAGGCGCCCAAGAGACCCAGTACTTC.

This chain connects TRBV6-5 to TRBJ1-2, with 7 nucleotides matching TRBD1. Germline V gene lookup returns CDR1 MNHEY and CDR2 SVGAGI. The V segment lost 6 bases and the J segment 4 bases; nucleotides outside the gene matches: 8. The CDR3 totals 14 residues. The CDR3 sequence is CASRTGQSRYGYTF. DNA for the CDR3: TGTGCCAGCAGGACGGGACAGTCCCGCTATGGCTACACCTTC.

V usage is TRBV6-5 and J usage is TRBJ1-2; TRBD1 matches at 8 bases. CDR3 size: 16 residues. Germline loops: CDR1 MNHEY, CDR2 SVGAGI. V gave up 2 bases and J gave up 7 bases; unmatched junction bases: 12. This chain's CDR3 is CASSYQGGRGRGGYTF. For the CDR3, the DNA is TGTGCCAGCAGTTACCAGGGCGGCAGGGGGCGAGGTGGCTACACCTTC.

The chain couples TRBV4-3 to TRBJ2-1; D perhaps matches TRBD2 (7 bases). The CDR3 spans 14 residues. V lost 3 bases and J 9 bases, leaving 15 bases between the germline ends. CDR1 LGHNA and CDR2 YSLEER come from the germline V gene. The CDR3 DNA follows: TGCGCCAGCAGCCAGATTGGGGGGGCCGGTGAGCAGTTCTTC. The encoded protein is CASSQIGGAGEQFF.

The chain combines TRBV28 with TRBJ2-4, with D unclear. Germline V gene data show CDR1 as MDHEN and CDR2 as SYDVKM. The CDR3 loop spans 15 amino acids. V lost 6 bases and J 8 bases, leaving 20 bases between the germline ends. CDR3 nucleotides: TGTGCCAGCAGGGAAATCCGACCCTTAGGAGACATTCAGTACTTC. This sequence encodes CASREIRPLGDIQYF.

The chain recombines TRBV30 with TRBJ1-1; possible D gene TRBD1, 5 bases. Trimming left V 5 bases short and J 6 bases short, with 25 bases between. The germline V gene encodes CDR1 GTSNPN and CDR2 SVGIG (reference sequence). This CDR3 has 16 amino acids. The CDR3 reads CAWERWGGFSRAEAFF. CDR3 in DNA: TGTGCCTGGGAGCGTTGGGGCGGTTTTAGTCGCGCTGAAGCTTTCTTT.

The chain recombines TRBV4-1 with TRBJ1-3; D unclear. V lost 3 bases to trimming and J lost 0 bases, with 12 bases between them. This CDR3 has 16 residues. CDR1 and CDR2 from the germline V gene are MGHRA and YSYEKL. The CDR3 here is CASSHPAGSSGNTIYF. In DNA, the CDR3 is TGCGCCAGCAGCCACCCCGCGGGTAGCTCTGGAAACACCATATATTTT.

A remark on this clone: The junction and the germline gene differ at one end; a read error may be behind it. J is TRBJ2-7 and V is TRBV2; 8 bases align to TRBD1. The V gene's germline CDR1 is SNHLY and CDR2 FYNNEI. The CDR3 has 13 amino acids. CDR3 residues: CASSEASSGGSHF. The CDR3 nucleotides are TGTGCCAGCAGTGAAGCGAGCTCAGGGGGCTCGCACTTC.

V and J are TRBV19 and TRBJ1-1, with 10 bases matching TRBD1. The trim removed 5 bases at V and 1 base at J, leaving 4 bases unmatched. Germline V gene lookup returns CDR1 LNHDA and CDR2 SQIVND (reference sequence). CDR3 length: 15 residues. DNA for the CDR3: TGTGCCAGTAGTTGGACAGGGGGGTCGAACACTGAAGCTTTCTTT. This gives the protein CASSWTGGSNTEAFF.

There are a few counts of this clone. The gene calls are TRBV7-2 and TRBJ1-2; D uncertain. The V gene lost 3 bases and the J gene lost 1 base, with 9 bases spanning the gap. The CDR3 runs 14 residues. The germline gives CDR1 SGHTA, CDR2 FQGNSA. The CDR3 sequence: CASSFGRSNYGYTF. CDR3 in DNA: TGTGCCAGCAGCTTTGGCAGAAGTAACTATGGCTACACCTTC.

The chain links TRBV28 to TRBJ2-5, with 7 nucleotides matching TRBD2. The CDR3 consists of 14 residues. Trimming removed 5 bases from V and 4 bases from J; junction bases left unmatched: 7. Germline V gene lookup returns CDR1 MDHEN and CDR2 SYDVKM. The CDR3 here is CASSLRELLETQYF. In nucleotides, the CDR3 is TGTGCCAGCAGTCTGCGGGAGTTATTAGAGACCCAGTACTTC.

The rearrangement uses TRBV20-1 and TRBJ2-3, with 7 bases lining up with TRBD2. Germline V gene data show CDR1 as DFQATT and CDR2 as SNEGSKA (reference sequence). This CDR3 comprises 15 residues. J gave up 4 bases and V 3 bases, and 10 bases lay outside the gene matches. CDR3 nucleotide sequence: TGCAGTGCTAGTGGACTAGTTGGGAGATCAGATACGCAGTATTTT. It is translated as CSASGLVGRSDTQYF.

The genes are TRBV19 and TRBJ1-1; D remains unclear. The V and J ends lost 7 bases and 1 base respectively, with 10 bases between them. CDR1 LNHDA and CDR2 SQIVND come from the germline V gene (reference sequence). This CDR3 contains 13 residues. CDR3 nucleotides: TGTGCCAGTACGAAACATTCGAACACTGAAGCTTTCTTT. Its protein product is CASTKHSNTEAFF.

This clone was detected only once. This chain connects TRBV28 to TRBJ2-1; a possible D gene is TRBD2 (6 bases). The CDR3 runs to 16 residues. V was shortened by 3 bases and J by 0 bases, with 12 bases between the two germline ends. CDR1 is MDHEN and CDR2 is SYDVKM in the germline V gene. The CDR3 DNA reads TGTGCCAGCAGTTTGGGCGGGATCAGCTCCTACAATGAGCAGTTCTTC. Translated: CASSLGGISSYNEQFF.

V and J are TRBV24-1 and TRBJ1-1; the D gene is possibly TRBD1 (6 bases). From germline, CDR1 is KGHDR and CDR2 SFDVKD. The CDR3 consists of 14 residues. Deletions cut 11 bases from V and 2 bases from J, with 17 bases between. CDR3 sequence reads: CASPWGQKNTEAFF. CDR3 nucleotide sequence: TGTGCCAGCCCCTGGGGGCAGAAAAACACTGAAGCTTTCTTT.

The rearrangement joins TRBV5-1 to TRBJ1-2; D is undetermined. Germline CDR1 and CDR2: SGHRS and YFSETQ. Between the trimmed V and J ends, which lost 1 base and 8 bases, there was a span of 12 bases. The CDR3 covers 13 residues. CDR3 residues: CASSLNTPFGYTF. The CDR3, as DNA: TGCGCCAGCAGCTTGAACACCCCGTTCGGCTACACCTTC.

This rearrangement joins TRBV28 to TRBJ1-2; the D is unclear. With 5 bases removed from V and 4 bases from J, the gap between germline ends came to 20 bases. CDR1 is MDHEN and CDR2 is SYDVKM in the germline V gene. The CDR3 loop spans 16 amino acids. The CDR3 here is CASSAPTALGTYGYTF. Written as DNA, the CDR3 is TGTGCCAGCAGTGCCCCGACTGCTCTTGGTACCTATGGCTACACCTTC.

This chain uses TRBV6-5 with TRBJ2-3; a possible D gene is TRBD1 (5 bases). Germline V lookup: CDR1 MNHEY, CDR2 SVGAGI. The CDR3 covers 14 residues. Trimming cost V 6 bases and J 0 bases, with 10 bases left between them. CDR3 amino acids: CASRPRQSTDTQYF. The CDR3 region has the DNA TGTGCCAGCAGACCCCGACAGAGCACAGATACGCAGTATTTT.

The chain combines TRBV28 with TRBJ1-5; D possibly corresponds to TRBD1 (5 bases). The CDR3 contains 14 residues. In germline, CDR1 is MDHEN, CDR2 SYDVKM. Trimming removed 5 bases at V and 7 bases at J, with 15 bases between. The CDR3 nucleotides read TGTGCCAGCAGTCCGTTCCAGGGAGGGCAGCCCCAGCATTTT. Residues: CASSPFQGGQPQHF.

This chain connects TRBV6-5 to TRBJ2-2; D remains ambiguous. Germline V gene sequence: CDR1 MNHEY, CDR2 SVGAGI. The CDR3 spans 14 residues. V dropped 0 bases and J dropped 7 bases, with 9 bases sitting between them. The CDR3 nucleotides are TGTGCCAGCAGTTACTCGAGCGATCGCGGGGAGCTGTTTTTT. This sequence encodes CASSYSSDRGELFF.

This clone was counted a few times. This chain joins TRBV18 and TRBJ1-5; D is unresolved. Trimming left V 0 bases short and J 5 bases short, with 8 bases between. Germline loops: CDR1 KGHSH, CDR2 LQKENI. The CDR3 is made up of 14 amino acids. The CDR3 spells CASSPPGRHQPQHF. DNA for the CDR3: TGTGCCAGCTCACCACCGGGGAGGCATCAGCCCCAGCATTTT.

J is TRBJ2-7 and V is TRBV12-5; tentative D call: TRBD2 (6 bases). The ends were cut back, 5 bases at V and 6 bases at J, with 14 bases in the middle. CDR3 length: 13 residues. Germline CDR1 is LGHNT and CDR2 is FRNRAP. CDR3 nucleotides: TGTGCTAGTGGTGAGGACTACGCACGCGAGCAGTACTTC. Its protein is CASGEDYAREQYF.

The gene calls are TRBV3-1 (or the pseudogene TRBV3-2) and TRBJ2-2; 7 nucleotides match TRBD2. Germline CDR1 reads LGHDT; CDR2 reads YNNKEL (reference sequence). The CDR3 loop spans 15 amino acids. With V trimmed by 4 bases and J by 7 bases, 9 bases remained unmatched. This CDR3 is CASSPLAGESGELFF. CDR3 nucleotide sequence: TGTGCCAGCAGCCCCCTCGCGGGAGAGAGCGGGGAGCTGTTTTTT.

This clone ranks as medium-sized (0.01 to 0.1%). The chain has TRBV4-1 and TRBJ1-1; unclear D gene. Germline lookup yields CDR1 MGHRA and CDR2 YSYEKL. Between the trimmed V and J ends, which lost 1 base and 1 base, there was a span of 4 bases. The CDR3 totals 13 residues. The CDR3 sequence: CASSQGQNTEAFF. In DNA, the CDR3 is TGCGCCAGCAGCCAAGGACAGAACACTGAAGCTTTCTTT.

The chain combines TRBV5-4 with TRBJ2-7; tentative D call: TRBD2 (5 bases). The CDR3 consists of 15 residues. CDR1 SGHNT and CDR2 YYREEE come from the germline V gene (reference sequence). V was cut by 0 bases and J by 2 bases, with 12 bases left in between. The chain's CDR3 is CASSLAPGGTYEQYF. DNA of the CDR3: TGTGCCAGCAGCTTGGCCCCAGGAGGCACCTACGAGCAGTACTTC.

This clone was seen once. J is TRBJ2-1 and V is TRBV6-5; TRBD1 agrees at 9 bases. The V gene end was trimmed by 4 bases and the J gene end by 2 bases; junction bases not matched to a gene: 6. The germline V gene has CDR1 MNHEY and CDR2 SVGAGI. There are 16 residues in the CDR3. The CDR3 protein is CASSSGQGITYNEQFF. The DNA for the CDR3 is TGTGCCAGCAGTTCTGGACAGGGGATAACCTACAATGAGCAGTTCTTC.